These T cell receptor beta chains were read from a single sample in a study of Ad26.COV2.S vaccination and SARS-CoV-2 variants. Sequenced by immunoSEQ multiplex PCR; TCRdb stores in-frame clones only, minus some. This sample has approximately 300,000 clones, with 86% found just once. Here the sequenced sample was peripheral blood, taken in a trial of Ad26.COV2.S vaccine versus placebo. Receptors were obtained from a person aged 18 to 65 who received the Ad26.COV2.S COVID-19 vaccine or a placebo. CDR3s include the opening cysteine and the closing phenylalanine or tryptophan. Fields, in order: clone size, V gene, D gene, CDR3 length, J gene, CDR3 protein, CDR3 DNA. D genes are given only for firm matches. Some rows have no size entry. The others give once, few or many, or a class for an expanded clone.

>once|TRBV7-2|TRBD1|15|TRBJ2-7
CASSSQGAGGYEQYF
TGTGCCAGCAGCTCCCAGGGGGCAGGGGGCTACGAGCAGTACTTC
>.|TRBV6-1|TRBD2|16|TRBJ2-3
CASSEGWGGFTDTQYF
TGTGCCAGCAGTGAAGGATGGGGGGGTTTCACAGATACGCAGTATTTT
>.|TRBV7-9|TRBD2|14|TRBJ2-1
CASSLGELAGGWFF
TGTGCCAGCAGCTTAGGAGAACTAGCGGGGGGATGGTTCTTC
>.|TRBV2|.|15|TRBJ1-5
CASSERAAFNQPQHF
TGTGCCAGCAGTGAAAGGGCAGCCTTCAATCAGCCCCAGCATTTT
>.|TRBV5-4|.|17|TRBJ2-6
CASTQTGSSSGANVLTF
TGTGCCAGCACTCAGACAGGATCGTCCTCTGGGGCCAACGTCCTGACTTTC
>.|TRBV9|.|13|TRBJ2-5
CASSVAGQETQYF
TGTGCCAGCAGCGTAGCGGGCCAAGAGACCCAGTACTTC
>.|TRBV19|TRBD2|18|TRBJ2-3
CASSITPGLAGDTDTQYF
TGTGCCAGTAGTATAACCCCGGGACTAGCGGGGGACACAGATACGCAGTATTTT
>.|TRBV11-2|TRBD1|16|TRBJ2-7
CASSLGGQGTGYEQYF
TGTGCCAGCAGCTTAGGGGGACAGGGGACGGGCTACGAGCAGTACTTC
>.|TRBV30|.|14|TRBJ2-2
CAWRASRNTGELFF
TGTGCCTGGCGGGCCAGTCGGAACACCGGGGAGCTGTTTTTT
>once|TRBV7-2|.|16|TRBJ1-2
CASSLPSGTQNYGYTF
TGTGCCAGCAGCTTACCATCCGGGACCCAAAACTATGGCTACACCTTC
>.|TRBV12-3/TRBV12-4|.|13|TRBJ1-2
CASSLRRVRGYTF
TGTGCCAGCAGTTTGCGACGGGTGCGTGGCTACACCTTC
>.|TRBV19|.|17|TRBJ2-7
CASSIESGGQRYYEQYF
TGTGCCAGTAGTATCGAATCAGGCGGGCAGAGATACTACGAGCAGTACTTC
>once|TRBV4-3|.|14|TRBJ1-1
CASSQDGRGLEAFF
TGCGCCAGCAGCCAAGATGGGAGGGGTTTAGAAGCTTTCTTT
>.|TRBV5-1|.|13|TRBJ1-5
CASSPGGNQPQHF
TGCGCCAGCAGCCCGGGGGGCAATCAGCCCCAGCATTTT
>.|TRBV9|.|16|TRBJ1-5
CASSPFGVHSNQPQHF
TGTGCCAGCAGCCCATTCGGGGTTCATAGCAATCAGCCCCAGCATTTT
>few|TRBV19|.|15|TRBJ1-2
CASSEKTANRGGYTF
TGTGCCAGTAGCGAGAAGACAGCAAACCGGGGAGGCTACACCTTC
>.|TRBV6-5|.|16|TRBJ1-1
CASSYKSVGVNTEAFF
TGTGCCAGCAGTTACAAATCGGTGGGGGTGAACACTGAAGCTTTCTTT
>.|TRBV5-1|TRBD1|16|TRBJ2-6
CASSPGGARGANVLTF
TGCGCCAGCTCCCCAGGGGGCGCACGTGGGGCCAACGTCCTGACTTTC
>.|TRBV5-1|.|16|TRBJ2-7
CASSLQPGRHTYEQYF
TGCGCCAGCAGCCTTCAACCCGGGCGCCACACCTACGAGCAGTACTTC
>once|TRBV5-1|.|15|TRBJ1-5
CASSLEGVSNQPQHF
TGCGCCAGCAGCTTGGAGGGGGTAAGCAATCAGCCCCAGCATTTT
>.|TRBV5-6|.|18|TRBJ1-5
CASSLTLGGVYSNQPQHF
TGTGCCAGCAGCTTAACTTTGGGCGGGGTCTATAGCAATCAGCCCCAGCATTTT
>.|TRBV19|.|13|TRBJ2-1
CASRTNGFNEQFF
TGTGCCAGTAGGACTAACGGGTTTAATGAGCAGTTCTTC
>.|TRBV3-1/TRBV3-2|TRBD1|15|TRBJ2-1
CASSPRDRGYNEQFF
TGTGCCAGCAGCCCCCGGGACAGGGGATACAATGAGCAGTTCTTC
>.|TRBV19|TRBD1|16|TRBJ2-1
CASSTWRGQGSNEQFF
TGTGCCAGTAGCACTTGGAGGGGACAGGGGAGCAATGAGCAGTTCTTC
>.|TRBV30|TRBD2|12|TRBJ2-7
CAWSREGYEQYF
TGTGCCTGGAGTAGGGAGGGCTACGAGCAGTACTTC
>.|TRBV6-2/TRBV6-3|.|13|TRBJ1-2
CASSFLTNYGYTF
TGTGCCAGCAGTTTTTTAACTAACTATGGCTACACCTTC
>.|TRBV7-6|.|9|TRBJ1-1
CASSDGAFF
TGTGCCAGCAGCGACGGGGCTTTCTTT
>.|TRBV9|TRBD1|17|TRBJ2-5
CASSKGRDRGGQETQYF
TGTGCCAGCAGCAAGGGCCGGGACAGGGGAGGGCAAGAGACCCAGTACTTC
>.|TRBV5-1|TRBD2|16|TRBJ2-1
CASSSTTSGYYNEQFF
TGCGCCAGCAGCTCGACGACTAGCGGTTACTACAATGAGCAGTTCTTC